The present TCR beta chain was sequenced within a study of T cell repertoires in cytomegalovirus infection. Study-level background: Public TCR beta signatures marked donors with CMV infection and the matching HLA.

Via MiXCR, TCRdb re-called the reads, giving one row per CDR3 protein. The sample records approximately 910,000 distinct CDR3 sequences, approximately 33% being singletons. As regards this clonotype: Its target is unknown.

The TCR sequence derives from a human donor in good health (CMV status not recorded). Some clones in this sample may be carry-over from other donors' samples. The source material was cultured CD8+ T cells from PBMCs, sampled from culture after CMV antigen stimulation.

CDR3 DNA sequence: TGTGCCAGCAGTTACGGGGGCCGGGACAGGGGGCGGGGGGCCAACGTCCTGACTTTC. Its translation: CASSYGGRDRGRGANVLTF. The genes are TRBV6-5 and TRBJ2-6; 12 bases match TRBD1. There are 19 residues in the CDR3. The germline V gene has CDR1 MNHEY and CDR2 SVGAGI. The V segment lost 2 bases and the J segment 4 bases; nucleotides outside the gene matches: 9.